These 27 T cell receptor beta chains came from one sample sequenced in a study of beta chain features in type 1 diabetes. The study, taken as a whole, reports: The study found moderately but significantly shorter TCRB CDR3s in all four CD4+ subsets of Type 1 diabetes patients.

Their antigen targets remain unknown. Since all of the isolated RNA was reverse transcribed, expressed TCRB transcripts were what got sequenced. The protocol was immunoSEQ multiplex PCR, while the TCRdb copy is restricted to in-frame clones and leaves out a portion. The sample has over 200,000 clones, 11% seen once. The sequenced material came from naive CD4+ T cells from blood. These receptors were taken from a man under 40 with type 1 diabetes.

The chain employs TRBV14 and TRBJ2-5, with a possible D match to TRBD2 (7 bases). Germline values: CDR1 SGHDN, CDR2 FVKESK. This CDR3 is built from 14 residues. V was trimmed by 4 bases and J by 7 bases, leaving 16 bases between them. The CDR3 here is CASSPEGGPRTQYF. In DNA, the CDR3 is TGTGCCAGCAGCCCCGAGGGGGGGCCAAGGACCCAGTACTTC.

This chain uses TRBV9 with TRBJ2-5; no definite D call. CDR1 is SGDLS and CDR2 is YYNGEE in the germline V gene. The CDR3 is 13 amino acids. V was shortened by 0 bases and J by 3 bases, with 6 bases between the two germline ends. CDR3 DNA: TGTGCCAGCAGCGTAGGACTCAAAGAGACCCAGTACTTC. Translation: CASSVGLKETQYF.

The chain has TRBV7-6 and TRBJ2-2, with D unresolved. V lost 0 bases to trimming and J lost 4 bases, with 6 bases between them. This CDR3 is built from 14 residues. Germline values: CDR1 SGHVS, CDR2 FNYEAQ. This CDR3 is CASSLALVTGELFF. The CDR3 DNA follows: TGTGCCAGCAGCTTAGCGCTAGTCACCGGGGAGCTGTTTTTT.

The chain has TRBV2 and TRBJ1-5, with a tentative D call TRBD1 (6 bases). With 6 bases removed from V and 3 bases from J, the gap between germline ends came to 9 bases. This CDR3 has 13 residues. CDR1 SNHLY and CDR2 FYNNEI come from the germline V gene. CDR3 DNA sequence: TGTGCCAGCAGACAGGGTTACAATCAGCCCCAGCATTTT. The encoded protein is CASRQGYNQPQHF.

Note on this clone: One end of the junction fails to match germline, which may point to a read error. The rearrangement joins TRBV30 to TRBJ1-2; possibly TRBD1 for D (5 bases). The CDR3 spans 8 residues. Germline CDR1 GTSNPN, CDR2 SVGIG (reference sequence). Here the CDR3 DNA reads TGTGCCGGTAGGGGCGGTCTCTTC. Encoded protein: CAGRGGLF.

This clone turned up a few times. The rearrangement links TRBV5-1 to TRBJ1-5; maybe TRBD1 (5 bases). Trimming pared 3 bases from V and 6 bases from J, leaving 7 bases between. Germline V gene lookup returns CDR1 SGHRS and CDR2 YFSETQ. The CDR3 spans 12 residues. The chain's CDR3 is CASSWGIQPQHF. The CDR3 DNA reads TGCGCCAGCAGCTGGGGCATTCAGCCCCAGCATTTT.

The chain has TRBV5-1 and TRBJ2-6; D uncertain. CDR3 length: 15 residues. The V end was cut by 2 bases, the J end by 0 bases, with 6 bases between. CDR1 is SGHRS and CDR2 is YFSETQ in the germline V gene. Here the CDR3 reads CASSFVLSGANVLTF. In DNA, the CDR3 is TGCGCCAGCAGCTTTGTACTCTCTGGGGCCAACGTCCTGACTTTC.

V and J are TRBV10-3 and TRBJ2-3, with 9 positions matching TRBD1. Looked up from germline, CDR1 is ENHRY and CDR2 is SYGVKD. This CDR3 region has 17 residues. J lost 1 base, V lost 6 bases, and 11 bases had no gene match. The CDR3 loop is CAIRGGQGGGGTDTQYF. CDR3 in DNA: TGTGCCATCAGGGGGGGACAGGGAGGAGGCGGCACAGATACGCAGTATTTT.

V usage is TRBV15 and J usage is TRBJ2-7; D might be TRBD1 (6 bases). Trimming left V 1 base short and J 3 bases short, with 10 bases between. Germline V gives CDR1 LNHNV, CDR2 YYDKDF (reference sequence). The CDR3 has 14 amino acids. The CDR3 nucleotides are TGTGCCACCAGCAGAGCCGGGACAAACTACGAGCAGTACTTC. Translated: CATSRAGTNYEQYF.

This clone appeared a few times. V gene TRBV7-9 combines with J gene TRBJ1-2, with 10 bases matching TRBD1. CDR3 length equals 15 residues. V shed 5 bases and J 2 bases; nucleotides not matched to a gene: 5. Germline V gives CDR1 SEHNR, CDR2 FQNEAQ (reference sequence). This chain's CDR3 is CASSHDRGRNYGYTF. CDR3 nucleotide sequence: TGTGCCAGCAGCCACGACAGGGGGCGGAACTATGGCTACACCTTC.

In its sample, this clone was seen a few times. Other DNA sequences in the sample encode the same CDR3. The rearrangement joins TRBV18 to TRBJ2-1; D gene ambiguous. Germline V CDR1 and CDR2: KGHSH, LQKENI. This CDR3 has 14 amino acids. V shed 2 bases and J shed 0 bases, with 5 bases lying between them. In DNA form, the CDR3 reads TGTGCCAGCTCACCATCTAGCTCCTACAATGAGCAGTTCTTC. Translating gives CASSPSSSYNEQFF. The variable domain in full, with the rest retrieved from reference TRBV18 and TRBJ2-1, is NAGVMQNPRHLVRRRGQEARLRCSPMKGHSHVYWYRQLPEEGLKFMVYLQKENIIDESGMPKERFSAEFPKEGPSILRIQQVVRGDSAAYFCASSPSSSYNEQFFGPGTRLTVL.

A few counts support this clone. V and J are TRBV18 and TRBJ1-2; perhaps TRBD1 as D (5 bases). The germline CDR1 and CDR2 sequences are KGHSH and LQKENI. The CDR3 consists of 14 residues. Between the trimmed V and J ends, which lost 2 bases and 2 bases, there was a span of 9 bases. CDR3 DNA: TGTGCCAGCTCACCATCGGAGGGGAACTATGGCTACACCTTC. It codes for CASSPSEGNYGYTF.

This chain uses TRBV7-9 with TRBJ1-1; 9 nucleotides align to TRBD1. J was trimmed by 2 bases and V by 4 bases; bases with no gene match: 5. The CDR3 is 15 residues long. The germline CDR1 and CDR2 sequences are SEHNR and FQNEAQ (reference sequence). The CDR3 region is CASSSPTGGNTEAFF. CDR3 nucleotides: TGTGCCAGCAGCTCCCCAACAGGGGGCAACACTGAAGCTTTCTTT. Complete variable domain (other parts from reference TRBV7-9 and TRBJ1-1): DTGVSQNPRHKITKRGQNVTFRCDPISEHNRLYWYRQTLGQGPEFLTYFQNEAQLEKSRLLSDRFSAERPKGSFSTLEIQRTEQGDSAMYLCASSSPTGGNTEAFFGQGTRLTVV.

The V call is TRBV5-1, the J call TRBJ2-5; TRBD2 might be the D (5 bases). V shed 0 bases and J shed 4 bases, with 7 bases lying between them. From germline, CDR1 is SGHRS and CDR2 YFSETQ. This CDR3 is built from 13 residues. CDR3 protein: CASSLAGLETQYF. The CDR3 nucleotides are TGCGCCAGCAGCTTGGCCGGACTAGAGACCCAGTACTTC.

The chain is built from TRBV28 and TRBJ1-1, with D unclear. This CDR3 contains 12 residues. Trimming pared 6 bases from V and 9 bases from J, leaving 14 bases between. Germline CDR1 reads MDHEN; CDR2 reads SYDVKM. The CDR3 spells CASSLTGFKAFF. The CDR3 DNA reads TGTGCCAGCAGCCTGACTGGTTTTAAAGCTTTCTTT.

This clone was found a few times. This chain links TRBV7-9 with TRBJ2-5; TRBD1 matches at 9 bases. The CDR3 is 12 amino acids. Per the germline V gene, CDR1 is SEHNR and CDR2 is FQNEAQ (reference sequence). V lost 10 bases, J lost 4 bases, and 4 bases stayed unmatched. CDR3: CATSTGGETQYF. CDR3 DNA: TGTGCCACTTCGACAGGGGGAGAGACCCAGTACTTC. Filled out from reference TRBV7-9 and TRBJ2-5, the complete variable domain reads DTGVSQNPRHKITKRGQNVTFRCDPISEHNRLYWYRQTLGQGPEFLTYFQNEAQLEKSRLLSDRFSAERPKGSFSTLEIQRTEQGDSAMYLCATSTGGETQYFGPGTRLLVL.

In this sample, this clone turned up a few times. Other DNA sequences in this sample translate to the same CDR3. The chain joins TRBV15 to TRBJ2-7, with D tentatively TRBD1 (5 bases). The CDR3 is 12 amino acids. Trimming shortened V by 2 bases and J by 4 bases, and 6 bases separated the two germline ends. Germline CDR1 LNHNV, CDR2 YYDKDF (reference sequence). The CDR3 here is CATSRQGYEQYF. The CDR3 DNA follows: TGTGCCACCAGCAGACAGGGATACGAGCAGTACTTC.

Only a few counts were recorded for this clone. The rearrangement links TRBV28 to TRBJ1-2; D call uncertain. Germline V CDR1 and CDR2: MDHEN, SYDVKM. V lost 3 bases to trimming and J lost 4 bases, with 9 bases between them. This CDR3 region has 13 residues. CDR3 in amino acids: CASSFESPYGYTF. The CDR3 DNA sequence: TGTGCCAGCAGTTTTGAGAGCCCCTATGGCTACACCTTC.

This clone has only a few counts. The chain employs TRBV7-8 and TRBJ2-6, with 8 bases identical to TRBD1. The CDR3 is made up of 15 amino acids. The germline gives CDR1 SGHVS, CDR2 FQNEAQ. V trimming: 4 bases; J trimming: 3 bases; junction bases outside the gene matches: 2. The CDR3 nucleotides are TGTGCCAGCAGCTCCAGGGGGCGTGGGGCCAACGTCCTGACTTTC. It yields the protein CASSSRGRGANVLTF. Based on the CDR3 plus reference TRBV7-8 and TRBJ2-6, the full variable domain is GAGVSQSPRYKVAKRGQDVALRCDPISGHVSLFWYQQALGQGPEFLTYFQNEAQLDKSGLPSDRFFAERPEGSVSTLKIQRTQQEDSAVYLCASSSRGRGANVLTFGAGSRLTVL.

This clone has more than one count but fewer than ten. V and J are TRBV4-3 and TRBJ2-7; TRBD2 aligns across 8 bases. CDR1 LGHNA and CDR2 YSLEER come from the germline V gene. This CDR3 comprises 14 residues. The V segment lost 5 bases and the J segment 4 bases; nucleotides outside the gene matches: 7. CDR3 region: CASSEIAGKYEQYF. CDR3 nucleotide sequence: TGCGCCAGCAGCGAGATAGCGGGGAAGTACGAGCAGTACTTC.

The chain employs TRBV19 and TRBJ2-1, with D possibly matching TRBD1 (5 bases). Germline V lookup: CDR1 LNHDA, CDR2 SQIVND (reference sequence). The CDR3 has 14 amino acids. Trimming cost V 7 bases and J 7 bases, with 17 bases left between them. CDR3 coding DNA: TGTGCCAGTACGCCCGCCAGGGTGAGTAATGAGCAGTTCTTC. Translation gives CASTPARVSNEQFF.

The sample holds a few counts of this clone. The chain links TRBV11-1 to TRBJ2-5, with 7 bases lining up with TRBD2. Germline CDR1 SGHAT, CDR2 FQDESV (reference sequence). The CDR3 covers 15 residues. V dropped 3 bases and J dropped 2; count of bases not matched to a gene: 6. The CDR3 DNA reads as TGTGCCAGCAGCTTGGTCGGGGGGATTCAAGAGACCCAGTACTTC. Its translation: CASSLVGGIQETQYF.

V and J are TRBV28 and TRBJ1-1, with 8 bases fitting TRBD1. J was trimmed by 8 bases and V by 7 bases; bases with no gene match: 6. The germline V gene has CDR1 MDHEN and CDR2 SYDVKM. The CDR3 spans 12 residues. CDR3 sequence reads: CASTIWDREAFF. The DNA of the CDR3 is TGTGCCAGCACCATTTGGGACAGGGAAGCTTTCTTT.

This clone has a handful of counts. The chain is built from TRBV5-4 and TRBJ2-1, with D tentatively TRBD2 (5 bases). V dropped 3 bases and J dropped 4 bases, with 14 bases sitting between them. The CDR3 contains 15 residues. Germline V lookup: CDR1 SGHNT, CDR2 YYREEE (reference sequence). CDR3 sequence: CASSSRTGRYNEQFF. The CDR3 coding sequence is TGTGCCAGCAGCTCGCGGACTGGAAGGTACAATGAGCAGTTCTTC.

Only one count was recorded for this clone. The rearrangement joins TRBV19 to TRBJ2-7; 9 bases map to TRBD1. The CDR3 is 17 residues long. The germline V gene has CDR1 LNHDA and CDR2 SQIVND (reference sequence). Trimming cost V 5 bases and J 1 base; bases outside gene matches: 12. The CDR3 loop reads CASSPTIGQGRSYEQYF. CDR3 sequence (DNA): TGTGCCAGTAGTCCAACAATAGGACAGGGGCGATCCTACGAGCAGTACTTC.

The chain couples TRBV7-9 to TRBJ2-7; weak D call: TRBD2 (5 bases). Germline CDR1 SEHNR, CDR2 FQNEAQ (reference sequence). The ends were cut back, 8 bases at V and 3 bases at J, with 14 bases in the middle. CDR3 length: 13 residues. The CDR3 coding sequence is TGTGCCAGCTCGAGGGCCGCTGGCTACGAGCAGTACTTC. Amino acids: CASSRAAGYEQYF.

This clone was seen a few times. The J gene is TRBJ1-2, the V gene TRBV2, with TRBD1 matching 7 bases. The CDR3 has 16 amino acids. After removal of 5 bases from V and 2 bases from J, the junction contained 11 bases not matched to a gene. CDR1 is SNHLY and CDR2 is FYNNEI in the germline V gene. CDR3 nucleotide sequence: TGTGCCAGCAGTCTAGGGACAGCCCGGGGAAACTATGGCTACACCTTC. Translated, it gives CASSLGTARGNYGYTF.